This T cell receptor beta chain emerged from a study of a mutant IDH1 vaccine in newly diagnosed glioma. A note on this clone: Antigen: not known.

The time point here: week 23, last vaccination. Vaccination comprised doses that each held 300 ug of mutant IDH1 20-mer peptide, plus topical imiquimod. Generated by immunoSEQ multiplex PCR, the TCRdb table keeps only in-frame clones and is missing some. This table has 41,000 or so clones, about 79% appearing once. CDR1 LNHDA and CDR2 SQIVND come from the germline V gene (reference sequence). V lost 7 bases to trimming and J lost 6 bases, with 21 bases between them. CDR3 length: 15 residues. The TCR sequence derives from a woman in her thirties or forties with glioma. Some clones in this sample may be carry-over from other donors' samples. The sequenced sample was PBMCs, obtained from a glioma patient whose treatment included an IDH1 peptide vaccine. The chain uses TRBV19 and TRBJ1-2; the D gene is possibly TRBD1 (6 bases). The CDR3 DNA is TGTGCCAGTACGGCCCGGGGGGCAGGTCGGAATGGCTACACCTTC. It specifies CASTARGAGRNGYTF.